Described below is a single T cell receptor (beta chain) sequence and its context. Its antigen remains unidentified. The data derive from a study of long-term antiretroviral therapy in people with HIV. Study summary: Of all samples, the earliest predate the 2015 immediate-ART recommendation by about a decade.

Version v3.0 of the immunoSEQ assay was performed at survey level. Roughly 35,000-55,000 T-cell genomes per sample were the sequencing target. The data were produced by immunoSEQ multiplex PCR, yet TCRdb's version contains in-frame clones alone and is incomplete. The sample carries 20,000 to 25,000 clones, about 85% recorded once. Germline lookup yields CDR1 MDHEN and CDR2 SYDVKM. The CDR3 length is 13 residues. The V gene end was trimmed by 5 bases and the J gene end by 6 bases; junction bases not matched to a gene: 1. Overall study findings and caveats: Records did not include ART adherence, viral resistance or therapy changes.

The chain recombines TRBV28 with TRBJ1-5; TRBD1 matches 10 bases. The source of this sequence is a woman between 45 and 65 years old with HIV. The sample here was unsorted PBMCs, taken 1.9 years after starting antiretroviral therapy. The CDR3 nucleotides are TGTGCCAGCAGTGGGACAGGGGCTCAGCCCCAGCATTTT. Protein sequence: CASSGTGAQPQHF.